Each of the 27 T cell receptor beta chains below was sequenced from the same sample in a study of T cell responses to AZD1222 COVID-19 vaccine. Repertoires were generated with immunoSEQ multiplex PCR, while TCRdb's copy carries only in-frame clones and drops some. In the table there are about 120,000 clones, approximately 90% of which are singletons. Here the sequenced sample was peripheral blood, taken on day 0 of AZD1222 vaccination. The receptors were sampled from an adult in good health.

The chain is built from TRBV3-1 (or the pseudogene TRBV3-2) and TRBJ1-4; no reliable D call. Germline CDR1 reads LGHDT; CDR2 reads YNNKEL (reference sequence). Trimming cost V 1 base and J 9 bases, with 18 bases left between them. The CDR3 sequence is 16 residues long. CDR3 in amino acids: CASSQGVAGLLQKLFF. In DNA form, the CDR3 reads TGTGCCAGCAGCCAAGGTGTGGCAGGCCTTCTGCAAAAACTGTTTTTT.

J is TRBJ1-5 and V is TRBV19; D is perhaps TRBD1 (5 bases). This CDR3 contains 15 residues. V was trimmed by 3 bases and J by 1 base, leaving 10 bases between them. Germline-derived CDR1 and CDR2 are LNHDA and SQIVND (reference sequence). The CDR3 reads CASSIREGSNQPQHF. The CDR3 nucleotides are TGTGCCAGTAGTATTAGGGAGGGGAGCAATCAGCCCCAGCATTTT.

The rearrangement joins TRBV19 to TRBJ2-5; weak D call: TRBD1 (5 bases). The CDR3 consists of 13 residues. V lost 6 bases and J lost 3, with 11 bases in between. Germline CDR1 reads LNHDA; CDR2 reads SQIVND (reference sequence). CDR3 DNA sequence: TGTGCCAGTAGGTGGGCAGGGAAAGAGACCCAGTACTTC. This encodes CASRWAGKETQYF.

This clone has a single count. The rearrangement links TRBV19 to TRBJ2-3, with D tentatively TRBD2 (6 bases). The CDR3 runs to 19 residues. V lost 4 bases and J 0 bases, leaving 23 bases between the germline ends. CDR1 and CDR2 from the germline V gene are LNHDA and SQIVND (reference sequence). This chain's CDR3 is CASSTLERSWGVSTDTQYF. The CDR3 coding sequence is TGTGCCAGTAGTACCCTAGAGAGGTCCTGGGGGGTTAGCACAGATACGCAGTATTTT. Using reference TRBV19 and TRBJ2-3 for the parts outside the CDR3, the full variable domain is DGGITQSPKYLFRKEGQNVTLSCEQNLNHDAMYWYRQDPGQGLRLIYYSQIVNDFQKGDIAEGYSVSREKKESFPLTVTSAQKNPTAFYLCASSTLERSWGVSTDTQYFGPGTRLTVL.

This chain uses TRBV2 with TRBJ1-6; D perhaps matches TRBD1 (5 bases). There are 14 residues in the CDR3. V was shortened by 6 bases and J by 10 bases, with 16 bases between the two germline ends. CDR1 SNHLY and CDR2 FYNNEI come from the germline V gene. The CDR3 DNA reads TGTGCCAGCAGGGGGGGGTTCATTAGATCACCCCTCCACTTT. It is translated as CASRGGFIRSPLHF.

The rearrangement links TRBV5-1 to TRBJ1-5; the D gene is possibly TRBD1 (6 bases). Germline lookup yields CDR1 SGHRS and CDR2 YFSETQ. The CDR3 runs to 13 residues. The V gene lost 2 bases and the J gene lost 6 bases, with 9 bases spanning the gap. CDR3 nucleotide sequence: TGCGCCAGCAGCTTTGGGGGGGCTCAGCCCCAGCATTTT. As protein: CASSFGGAQPQHF.

The CDR3: CSVEARGYGYTF. CDR3 bases: TGCAGCGTTGAGGCCAGAGGCTATGGCTACACCTTC. The rearrangement uses TRBV29-1 and TRBJ1-2, with D unclear. Germline V lookup: CDR1 SQVTM, CDR2 ANQGSEA. V lost 3 bases to trimming and J lost 4 bases, with 9 bases between them. The CDR3 is made up of 12 amino acids. Supplemented by reference TRBV29-1 and TRBJ1-2, the full variable domain reads SAVISQKPSRDICQRGTSLTIQCQVDSQVTMMFWYRQQPGQSLTLIATANQGSEATYESGFVIDKFPISRPNLTFSTLTVSNMSPEDSSIYLCSVEARGYGYTFGSGTRLTVV.

V usage is TRBV14 and J usage is TRBJ1-6; D gene ambiguous. Germline CDR1 is SGHDN and CDR2 is FVKESK. V lost 3 bases and J 8 bases, leaving 11 bases between the germline ends. The CDR3 sequence is 14 residues long. In DNA form, the CDR3 reads TGTGCCAGCAGCCACTTGACAAGGGATTCACCCCTCCACTTT. The encoded protein is CASSHLTRDSPLHF.

The chain employs TRBV5-6 and TRBJ1-5; D uncertain. There are 13 residues in the CDR3. CDR1 and CDR2 from the germline V gene are SGHDT and YYEEEE. V gave up 4 bases and J gave up 2 bases, with 7 bases separating them. The CDR3 DNA reads as TGTGCCAGCAGCCACGGACGCAATCAGCCCCAGCATTTT. This gives the protein CASSHGRNQPQHF. Looking up the rest from reference TRBV5-6 and TRBJ1-5 gives the full variable domain: DAGVTQSPTHLIKTRGQQVTLRCSPKSGHDTVSWYQQALGQGPQFIFQYYEEEERQRGNFPDRFSGHQFPNYSSELNVNALLLGDSALYLCASSHGRNQPQHFGDGTRLSIL.

The genes are TRBV20-1 and TRBJ2-6; 16 bases are a match to TRBD2. Trimming removed 3 bases from V and 0 bases from J; junction bases left unmatched: 5. The CDR3 has 19 residues. The germline V gene has CDR1 DFQATT and CDR2 SNEGSKA (reference sequence). In DNA form, the CDR3 reads TGCAGTGCTAGTCGGGGACTAGCGGGAGGGCTCTCTGGGGCCAACGTCCTGACTTTC. Its protein product is CSASRGLAGGLSGANVLTF.

This rearrangement joins TRBV6-5 to TRBJ1-1; TRBD1 agrees at 10 bases. Germline lookup yields CDR1 MNHEY and CDR2 SVGAGI. V trimming: 2 bases; J trimming: 3 bases; junction bases outside the gene matches: 0. This CDR3 is 14 amino acids long. The CDR3: CASSYGTGDTEAFF. The CDR3 DNA sequence: TGTGCCAGCAGTTACGGGACAGGGGACACTGAAGCTTTCTTT.

The rearrangement uses TRBV24-1 and TRBJ2-3; the match to TRBD2 covers 8 bases. The CDR3 is made up of 14 amino acids. Germline V CDR1 and CDR2: KGHDR, SFDVKD. J lost 3 bases, V lost 9 bases, and 7 bases had no gene match. The CDR3 sequence: CATGPAGETDTQYF. The CDR3 DNA is TGTGCCACCGGACCAGCGGGAGAGACAGATACGCAGTATTTT.

This chain connects TRBV11-2 to TRBJ1-1, with D possibly matching TRBD1 (6 bases). Deletions cut 0 bases from V and 1 base from J, with 21 bases between. The CDR3 length is 19 residues. CDR1 SGHAT and CDR2 FQNNGV come from the germline V gene. CDR3 in amino acids: CASSLDLYGRGAKNTEAFF. The CDR3 nucleotides are TGTGCCAGCAGCTTAGATCTATATGGCAGGGGCGCGAAGAACACTGAAGCTTTCTTT.

The chain uses TRBV30 and TRBJ2-5; a possible D gene is TRBD2 (5 bases). The length of the CDR3 is 13 residues. V was trimmed by 2 bases and J by 7 bases, leaving 14 bases between them. The V gene's germline CDR1 is GTSNPN and CDR2 SVGIG (reference sequence). The CDR3: CAWSFRREGTQYF. For the CDR3, the DNA is TGTGCCTGGAGTTTCCGACGGGAAGGGACCCAGTACTTC.

The chain employs TRBV5-1 and TRBJ1-2, with a possible D match to TRBD1 (5 bases). CDR3 length: 16 residues. The germline V gene has CDR1 SGHRS and CDR2 YFSETQ. Trimming left V 4 bases short and J 5 bases short, with 21 bases between. CDR3 DNA sequence: TGCGCCAGCAGCCAAGGACGCGCCAGGGATGGGTATGGCTACACCTTC. It encodes CASSQGRARDGYGYTF.

This chain uses TRBV5-6 with TRBJ2-7, with 7 bases lining up with TRBD1. The CDR3 has 14 residues. The ends lost 0 bases at V and 0 bases at J; junction bases unmatched: 0. In germline, CDR1 is SGHDT, CDR2 YYEEEE. The chain's CDR3 is CASSLAGGSYEQYF. The CDR3 DNA is TGTGCCAGCAGCTTGGCAGGGGGCTCCTACGAGCAGTACTTC. Together with reference TRBV5-6 and TRBJ2-7, the CDR3 gives the full variable domain: DAGVTQSPTHLIKTRGQQVTLRCSPKSGHDTVSWYQQALGQGPQFIFQYYEEEERQRGNFPDRFSGHQFPNYSSELNVNALLLGDSALYLCASSLAGGSYEQYFGPGTRLTVT.

This clone occurred a few times. The CDR3 region has the DNA TGTGCCAGCAGCTTGAAGGGCAGGGGGCTTAACTATGGCTACACCTTC. Its translation is CASSLKGRGLNYGYTF. This rearrangement joins TRBV7-9 to TRBJ1-2; 8 bases align to TRBD1. Germline CDR1 reads SEHNR; CDR2 reads FQNEAQ (reference sequence). Unmatched junction bases numbered 7, after V lost 3 bases and J lost 1 base. The CDR3 runs to 16 residues. Filled out from reference TRBV7-9 and TRBJ1-2, the complete variable domain reads DTGVSQNPRHKITKRGQNVTFRCDPISEHNRLYWYRQTLGQGPEFLTYFQNEAQLEKSRLLSDRFSAERPKGSFSTLEIQRTEQGDSAMYLCASSLKGRGLNYGYTFGSGTRLTVV.

This clone was recorded only once. This chain connects TRBV7-2 to TRBJ2-2, with a weak D call TRBD1 (5 bases). CDR1 and CDR2 (germline): SGHTA, FQGNSA. Trimming shortened V by 5 bases and J by 1 base, and 14 bases separated the two germline ends. The CDR3 covers 16 residues. As DNA, the CDR3 is TGTGCCAGCAGCCCGGTGGCAGGGATGAACACCGGGGAGCTGTTTTTT. Translated: CASSPVAGMNTGELFF.

The V and J genes are TRBV5-1 and TRBJ1-1; D unclear. CDR1 and CDR2 from the germline V gene are SGHRS and YFSETQ. The CDR3 is made up of 15 amino acids. V lost 0 bases and J 0 bases, leaving 9 bases between the germline ends. This CDR3 is CASSLGSILNTEAFF. CDR3 coding DNA: TGCGCCAGCAGCTTGGGATCGATACTGAACACTGAAGCTTTCTTT.

The rearrangement uses TRBV5-1 and TRBJ1-3; perhaps TRBD1 as D (5 bases). From germline, CDR1 is SGHRS and CDR2 YFSETQ. Trimming removed 0 bases from V and 0 bases from J, with 10 bases in between. The CDR3 loop spans 16 amino acids. This CDR3 reads CASSLGAGYSGNTIYF. In DNA form, the CDR3 reads TGCGCCAGCAGCTTGGGGGCAGGGTACTCTGGAAACACCATATATTTT.

The J gene is TRBJ2-1, the V gene TRBV7-6, with D possibly being TRBD1 (5 bases). The CDR3 consists of 15 residues. Germline V gene lookup returns CDR1 SGHVS and CDR2 FNYEAQ. With 2 bases removed from V and 6 bases from J, the gap between germline ends came to 14 bases. The CDR3 reads CASSLNRGTGNEQFF. The CDR3 coding sequence is TGTGCCAGCAGCTTAAATAGGGGAACTGGCAATGAGCAGTTCTTC.

This rearrangement joins TRBV3-1 (or the pseudogene TRBV3-2) to TRBJ1-2; tentative D call: TRBD1 (5 bases). Germline lookup yields CDR1 LGHDT and CDR2 YNNKEL (reference sequence). This CDR3 is built from 14 residues. Trimming took 3 bases from V and 4 from J, leaving 12 bases between them. CDR3 region: CASSHDRQIYGYTF. DNA for the CDR3: TGTGCCAGCAGCCACGATCGACAGATCTATGGCTACACCTTC.

This clone appeared once. V and J are TRBV15 and TRBJ1-2, with no clear D. This CDR3 contains 12 residues. V was cut by 1 base and J by 5 bases, with 5 bases left in between. Germline-derived CDR1 and CDR2 are LNHNV and YYDKDF (reference sequence). The DNA of the CDR3 is TGTGCCACCAGCAGAGGGGTTTATGGCTACACCTTC. This codes for CATSRGVYGYTF.

The chain links TRBV9 to TRBJ2-3; D not certain. The CDR3 consists of 13 residues. With 4 bases removed from V and 6 bases from J, the gap between germline ends came to 12 bases. Looked up from germline, CDR1 is SGDLS and CDR2 is YYNGEE. The CDR3 loop reads CASSLTPGDTQYF. In DNA, the CDR3 is TGTGCCAGCAGCCTAACCCCCGGGGATACGCAGTATTTT.

In its sample, this clone was seen once. The V gene is TRBV19, the J gene TRBJ2-2, with 7 nucleotides matching TRBD2. This CDR3 region has 14 residues. CDR1 and CDR2 from the germline V gene are LNHDA and SQIVND (reference sequence). Trimming took 11 bases from V and 5 from J; bases not matched to a gene: 11. The CDR3 sequence is CAGGSGGRTGELFF. The CDR3 nucleotides read TGTGCCGGAGGATCGGGAGGACGTACCGGGGAGCTGTTTTTT.

In its sample, this clone was seen once. The chain combines TRBV21-1 with TRBJ1-1. TRBV21-1 is classified as a pseudogene. The CDR3 totals 12 residues. The CDR3: CASSRPGPGSFF. The DNA for the CDR3 is TGTGCCAGCAGCAGACCGGGCCCCGGATCTTTCTTT.

V gene TRBV12-3 or TRBV12-4 combines with J gene TRBJ1-4; no reliable D call. This CDR3 is built from 12 residues. Trimming took 2 bases from V and 7 from J, leaving 5 bases between them. The CDR3 spells CASSLYAEKLFF. CDR3 nucleotides: TGTGCCAGCAGTTTATACGCTGAAAAACTGTTTTTT.